Below, 2 T cell receptor beta chains from the same sample are listed, as sequenced in a study of graft-versus-host responses after intestinal transplantation. For these receptors, no antigen is known. The assay was immunoSEQ multiplex PCR, and TCRdb's table has in-frame clones only and misses some. The data hold tens of thousands of clones, with about 94% observed a single time. This specimen consisted of unstimulated CD4+ T cells sorted from spleen or lymph node cells, obtained before transplant. The receptor source for this set is a human donor who was the organ donor for an intestinal transplant.

V usage is TRBV2 and J usage is TRBJ2-1, with 7 bases aligning to TRBD2. J lost 6 bases, V lost 7 bases, and 9 bases had no gene match. In germline, CDR1 is SNHLY, CDR2 FYNNEI. CDR3 size: 14 residues. The CDR3 protein is CASTLLARINEQFF. In nucleotides, the CDR3 is TGTGCCAGCACTCTACTAGCGCGGATCAATGAGCAGTTCTTC.

The V call is TRBV7-2, the J call TRBJ1-1; a possible D gene is TRBD1 (5 bases). The CDR3 runs 15 residues. Per the germline V gene, CDR1 is SGHTA and CDR2 is FQGNSA. Trimming took off 4 bases at V and 0 bases at J, with 12 bases between the two ends. CDR3 DNA sequence: TGTGCCAGCAGCTCATCAAACAGGATGAACACTGAAGCTTTCTTT. Translated: CASSSSNRMNTEAFF.